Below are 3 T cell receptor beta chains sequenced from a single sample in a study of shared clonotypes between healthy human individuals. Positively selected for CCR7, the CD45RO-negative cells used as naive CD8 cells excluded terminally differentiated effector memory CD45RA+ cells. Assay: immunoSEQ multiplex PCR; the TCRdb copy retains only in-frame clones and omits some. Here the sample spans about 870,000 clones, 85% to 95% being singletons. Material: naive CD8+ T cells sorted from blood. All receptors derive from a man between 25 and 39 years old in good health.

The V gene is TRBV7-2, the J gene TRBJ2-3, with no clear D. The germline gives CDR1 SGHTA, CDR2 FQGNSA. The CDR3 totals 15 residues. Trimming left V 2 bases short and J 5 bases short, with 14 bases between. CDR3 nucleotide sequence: TGTGCCAGCAGCTTAATACGGGCCGCCCTAGATACGCAGTATTTT. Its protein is CASSLIRAALDTQYF. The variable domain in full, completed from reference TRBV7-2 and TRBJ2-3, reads GAGVSQSPSNKVTEKGKDVELRCDPISGHTALYWYRQSLGQGLEFLIYFQGNSAPDKSGLPSDRFSAERTGGSVSTLTIQRTQQEDSAVYLCASSLIRAALDTQYFGPGTRLTVL.

This CDR3 is CAWSVGGIDTDTQYF. The CDR3 DNA follows: TGTGCCTGGAGTGTCGGAGGGATCGACACAGATACGCAGTATTTT. The chain combines TRBV30 with TRBJ2-3; D may be TRBD2 (6 bases). CDR1 GTSNPN and CDR2 SVGIG come from the germline V gene (reference sequence). V shed 0 bases and J shed 2 bases, with 12 bases lying between them. This CDR3 is built from 15 residues.

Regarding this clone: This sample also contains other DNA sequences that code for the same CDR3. The CDR3 sequence: CATSRDRATNEKLFF. CDR3 in DNA: TGTGCCACCAGCAGAGATCGTGCAACTAATGAAAAACTGTTTTTT. V gene TRBV15 combines with J gene TRBJ1-4; D is undetermined. With 0 bases removed from V and 0 bases from J, the gap between germline ends came to 5 bases. The CDR3 spans 15 residues. In germline, CDR1 is LNHNV, CDR2 YYDKDF (reference sequence).